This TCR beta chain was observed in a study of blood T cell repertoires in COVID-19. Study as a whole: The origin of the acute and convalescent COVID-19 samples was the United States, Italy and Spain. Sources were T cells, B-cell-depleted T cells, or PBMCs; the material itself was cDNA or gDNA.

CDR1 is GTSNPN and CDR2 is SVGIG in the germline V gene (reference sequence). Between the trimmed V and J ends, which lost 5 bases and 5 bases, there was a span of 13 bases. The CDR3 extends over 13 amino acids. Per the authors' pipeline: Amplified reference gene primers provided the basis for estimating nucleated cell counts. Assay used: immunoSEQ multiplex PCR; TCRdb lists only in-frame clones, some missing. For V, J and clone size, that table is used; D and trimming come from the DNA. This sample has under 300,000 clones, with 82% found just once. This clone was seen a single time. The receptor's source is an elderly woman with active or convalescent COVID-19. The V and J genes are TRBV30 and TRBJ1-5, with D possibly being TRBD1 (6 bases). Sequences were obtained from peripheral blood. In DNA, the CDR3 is TGTGCCTGGGGGAGATCAGGGGATCAGCCCCAGCATTTT. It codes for CAWGRSGDQPQHF.